The following is a TCR beta chain sequence with its context. Its antigen remains unknown. Terminally differentiated effector memory CD45RA+ cells were left out of the naive CD8 fraction, which was CD45RO-negative and positively selected for CCR7. These data come from a study of shared clonotypes between healthy human individuals. Overall study results and limits: Clonotype sharing among donors was expected to depend on sequencing depth. In this cohort, only blood was sampled, and tissue repertoires likely differ. Only a few donors were included, so the genetic and exposure-history diversity represented was limited.

TCRdb's table, derived via immunoSEQ multiplex PCR, lists solely in-frame clones and lacks some. The sample lists roughly 2.1 million clones, 93% seen once, with about 1.5% in the top ten. The TCR comes from a man between 18 and 35 years old in good health. Some clones in this sample may be carry-over from other donors' samples. Source material: naive CD8+ T cells from PBMCs.

The CDR3 region is CASSTIGAPQETQYF. The CDR3 DNA reads TGTGCCAGCAGTACAATTGGGGCGCCGCAAGAGACCCAGTACTTC. This chain connects TRBV27 to TRBJ2-5, with D possibly TRBD1 on 5 matching bases. The V gene's germline CDR1 is MNHEY and CDR2 SMNVEV (reference sequence). This CDR3 is 15 amino acids long. V was pared by 5 bases and J by 2 bases, with 15 bases between.